This TCR beta chain was identified during a study of cytomegalovirus exposure and HLA in healthy donors (TCRdb year 2017). Looking at the study overall: An earlier analysis of several hundred of the donors reported approximately 300 Gb of sequence data and about 100 million unique TCR beta sequences from roughly 180 million T cells. Among the roughly 370 genotyped donors, roughly 80% belonged to the genetic ancestry cluster associated with self-reported Caucasian donors. Roughly 290 gigabases of sequencing data and 70 million to 95 million unique TCR sequences made up an early release that covered approximately 650 HLA-typed donors. A later genetic analysis took genome-wide SNP genotypes for about 65% of the 666 donors and used that subset as a discovery cohort. HLA typing included class I and class II loci at four-digit resolution. A later analysis re-examined previously published TCR beta repertoires from around 670 donors and added high-resolution HLA genotyping to investigate patterns of TCR occurrence. Alongside the repertoire data, information on donor age, sex, ethnicity and CMV serostatus was compiled. The study was designed to test whether signatures of past pathogen exposure could be identified by cataloging public T cell receptors. The study combined high-throughput TCR immunosequencing, statistical association of individual TCRs with disease status, and machine learning to predict cytomegalovirus infection status. To decide whether each TCR beta V gene segment behaved as functional or pseudogenic, an earlier analysis of 587 of the donors relied on high-throughput TCR beta sequencing. Because of strong linkage in the cohort, four to six DR-DQ haplotypes were treated as single units for association and clustering. Every discovery cohort repertoire had been produced on one sequencing platform. Typing coverage varied by locus: 629-630 donors for A, B, C, DRB1 and DQB1; roughly 520 for DQA1; more than 600 for DPA1; around 450 for DPB1. The study profiled the T cell repertoires of hundreds of subjects by immunosequencing and related them to cytomegalovirus serostatus. Among about 410 genotyped donors of the cohort, an average of approximately 240,000 unique TCR beta nucleotide sequences was sequenced per donor, of which 15% to 20% were non-productive. Along with the roughly 700-subject first cohort, a separate validation cohort of more than 90 different subjects was used. The later analysis used no new phenotypic data to find candidate immune exposures, relying instead on TCR beta sequences and their occurrence across donors. Here is what the overall study found, with its caveats: When HLA alleles, especially DR and DQ, strongly co-occurred, attributing TCR associations to individual alleles was difficult. A group of highly shared sequence variants was considered likely to be a technical artifact of the sequencing pipeline. A later analysis found that HLA-associated TCR beta chains were more clonally expanded and had lower generation probabilities than equally common non-associated chains. A few of the identified cytomegalovirus-associated TCR beta chains were confirmed in vitro to be specific for cytomegalovirus antigens. Sequencing depth was assumed to be roughly uniform across donors in the presence/absence analyses, though that assumption may not hold. CMV serostatus was the only immune exposure information available for the cohort. In a later genetic analysis, a missense DCLRE1C variant was associated with V-gene and J-gene trimming of TCR beta chains, and the association was replicated in an independent cohort. In an earlier analysis of approximately 590 of the donors, most TCR beta V segments were observed in productive rearrangements about 90% or about 30% of the time, broadly matching IMGT annotations. The cohort was sequenced for TCR beta chains only, and without alpha or paired-chain data the features that could be detected were limited. Compared with the roughly 720-donor mean, donors in an Asian-associated ancestry cluster had fewer N-insertions in productive TCRs, according to a later genetic analysis. In the study, approximately 160 TCR beta chains were listed as associated with cytomegalovirus. At a false discovery rate of 0.05, a later analysis linked under 20,000 TCR beta sequences to specific HLA alleles. While some public TCRs were present in many individuals, most TCR sequences turned up only very rarely across donors. A further reported finding was that TCR beta sequences accurately predicted the HLA-A and HLA-B alleles for most subjects in the first cohort. Several of the top co-occurrence clusters appeared to be linked to parvovirus B19, influenza, CMV and Epstein-Barr virus, according to a later analysis. It was suggested by the authors that the approach could potentially be generalized to other disease states and immunological phenotypes. Because counts were too low, 15 to 20 rarely observed V segments, including chromosome 9 orphons, were excluded from the earlier analysis of about 500 of the donors. Because the 87-base-pair reads could not distinguish some IMGT-functional V segments, including TRBV6-2 and TRBV6-3, those segments were excluded. According to a later analysis, TCR association rates differed among HLA loci, with DRB1 alleles showing the most associated TCRs and HLA-C alleles showing the fewest. Linkage disequilibrium might explain the correlated functional status among segregating V segments, but an unknown experimental factor could not be ruled out. In a later analysis, most CMV-associated TCR beta chains were found to appear HLA-restricted, with HLA associations seemingly driven largely by CMV exposure. Cytomegalovirus status was reported to be diagnosed by the classifier with high specificity and sensitivity in both the original and validation cohorts. Because some donors lacked HLA typing at each locus, the association tests relied only on the typed subset.

The cohort consisted of approximately 670 healthy bone marrow donors. All cohort members were sampled while nominally healthy, although unrecorded immune exposures were likely present. The donor tested CMV seronegative and was one of the 352 seronegative cohort members. A peripheral blood sample was collected from each donor, and TCR beta sequencing was performed on peripheral blood mononuclear cells. Genomic DNA was extracted from the blood cell samples with the Qiagen DNeasy Blood Extraction Kit. This clone was counted a few times. The antigen it binds to is not known. It has no much larger one-base neighbor in the sample; base qualities were not kept. Receptors were amplified or captured by the immunoSEQ multiplex PCR assay. For the multiplex PCR, a mixture combining 60 forward primers for TCR Vbeta segments and 13 reverse primers for TCR Jbeta segments was used. The CDR3 region of rearranged TCR beta genes was amplified from genomic DNA with a multiplex PCR assay. The Illumina HiSeq System was used to sequence the amplified TCR beta libraries as 87-base-pair reads. As for the authors' bioinformatics: A later analysis tallied roughly 80 million unique TCR beta chains across the 666 repertoires, and roughly 11 million of those chains were shared by two or more donors. A nearest-neighbor algorithm error-corrected the raw reads and collapsed the reads into unique sequences, merging closely related sequences to remove PCR and sequencing errors. CDR3 sequences were aligned to IMGT reference sequences to assign V, D and J gene segments. For a sequence to be retained, at least a six-nucleotide match to both a V gene segment and a J gene segment was required. A rearrangement counted as productive if the CDR3 had no stop codons and remained in frame with V and J, and every other rearrangement counted as non-productive. CDR3 was defined by IMGT convention, running from the second conserved V-encoded cysteine to the conserved J-encoded phenylalanine. The earlier analysis of some 550 of the donors excluded any sequence lacking an unambiguous match to a single V gene segment. An earlier analysis of some 500 of the donors classified V segments as functional when productive rearrangements were above 56.7% and as segregating when the standard deviation between donors was above 5%. A statistical classification framework was built to diagnose cytomegalovirus status from the catalog of TCR beta chain sequences. A later analysis assigned V and J genes by comparing TCR nucleotide sequences with IMGT/GENE-DB human TR gene sequences. In a later analysis, CDR3 sequences and most-parsimonious VDJ recombination scenarios were assigned using the TCRdist pipeline. In a later analysis, every TCR beta chain was defined by the combination of its CDR3 amino acid sequence and its V-gene family, and reads without a unique V-gene family were dropped. A later analysis removed 550 to 650 highly shared, low-generation-probability nucleotide sequences to deal with suspected cross-contamination and a sequencing artifact. In a later analysis, a clonal expansion index for each public chain was calculated from normalized within-repertoire ranks of inferred template counts. Generation probabilities in a later analysis came from a VDJ recombination model fitted to out-of-frame rearrangements, and those results were checked against IGoR. In a later analysis, hypergeometric tests were used to score TCR-TCR, TCR-HLA and TCR-CMV co-occurrence, with a repertoire-size bias correction applied to TCR pairs. To estimate false discovery rates, a later analysis permuted the HLA or CMV assignments 20 times. In a later analysis, co-occurring TCRs were grouped with DBSCAN, and TCRdist sequence similarity was added when clustering was performed within HLA-allele-positive subsets. Repertoires with fewer than 30,000 or more than 120,000 public chains were left out of co-occurrence clustering, as were a handful of repertoires with anomalous nucleotide sharing. Imported from immuneACCESS, the table was reduced by TCRdb to in-frame sequences with V and J called. These copies leave out some clones; in studies compared against another copy, an unresolved V gene accounts for under half, and the cause of the remainder is not known. V and J calls and clone size follow that table, whereas D and trimming were derived from the DNA. The sample yields about 200,000 clones; less than 90% were counted once. Around 0.31% of the sample rests with the top ten.

The junction carries 10 bases between V and J, which are trimmed by 5 bases and 3 bases respectively. Looking up the germline V gene (reference sequence) yields CDR1 SEHNR and CDR2 FQNEAQ. The CDR3 runs 13 amino acids, cysteine and phenylalanine included. The sequence is cut down to CDR3 DNA, 39 bases in frame from base 1. The TCR was taken from a woman aged 30 to 39 in good health and CMV-seronegative. Recombination connected TRBV7-9 to TRBJ1-1, with the D gene not confidently named. The sequencing sample was made of PBMCs. The DNA sequence is TGTGCCAGCAGCCCGGACTGGGACACTGAAGCTTTCTTT. Translated, this gives CASSPDWDTEAFF.